Sequencing of this T cell receptor (beta chain) was carried out in a study of T cell responses to AZD1222 COVID-19 vaccine. Comment on this clone: Its matching antigen is unknown.

Germline V lookup: CDR1 SGDLS, CDR2 YYNGEE. J gave up 7 bases and V 4 bases, and 8 bases lay outside the gene matches. The CDR3 runs to 15 residues. Notes on the study in general: Clonal diversity may have been underestimated, and the donors were mostly white British, with more females than males. In all cases, repertoires were sampled only after the peak T cell response.

Only in-frame clones appear in the TCRdb table, and some are missing; sequencing was by immunoSEQ multiplex PCR. The table has more than 95,000 clones, around 93% seen once. The sequence derives from an adult in good health. The genes are TRBV9 and TRBJ1-4; 9 positions match TRBD1. Sample: peripheral blood, taken on day 0 of AZD1222 vaccination. The CDR3 DNA is TGTGCCAGCAGCCCACGGGACAGGGCGTCTGAAAAACTGTTTTTT. This codes for CASSPRDRASEKLFF.